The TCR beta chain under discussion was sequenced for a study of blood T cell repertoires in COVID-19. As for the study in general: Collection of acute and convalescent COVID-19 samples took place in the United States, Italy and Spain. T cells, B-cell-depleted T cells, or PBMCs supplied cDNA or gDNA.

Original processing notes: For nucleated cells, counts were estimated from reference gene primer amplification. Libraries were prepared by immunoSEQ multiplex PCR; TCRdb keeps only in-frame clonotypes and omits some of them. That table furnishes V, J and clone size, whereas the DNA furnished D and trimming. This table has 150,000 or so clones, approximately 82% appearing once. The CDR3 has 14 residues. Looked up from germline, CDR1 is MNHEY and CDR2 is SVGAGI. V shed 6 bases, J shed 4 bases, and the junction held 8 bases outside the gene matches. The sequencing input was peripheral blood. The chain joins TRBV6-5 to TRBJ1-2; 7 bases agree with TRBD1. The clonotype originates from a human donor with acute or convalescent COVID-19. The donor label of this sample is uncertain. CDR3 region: CASRAGGMSYGYTF. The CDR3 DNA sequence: TGTGCCAGCAGGGCAGGGGGTATGAGCTATGGCTACACCTTC.